The T cell receptor beta chain under discussion was sequenced for a study of early T cells in non-severe SARS-CoV-2 infection. TCRdb recomputed calls from the 5' RACE reads with MiXCR, one row per CDR3 protein. The table records tens of thousands of distinct CDR3 sequences, about 8% of them present only once. This clonotype was observed a handful of times. This CDR3 is built from 13 residues. Germline-derived CDR1 and CDR2 are SGHNT and YYREEE (reference sequence). V was pared by 3 bases and J by 6 bases, with 11 bases between. Sequences were derived from whole blood, sampled at baseline. The chain has TRBV5-4 and TRBJ2-3; the D is unclear. The TCR sequence derives from an adult who was a healthcare worker with PCR-confirmed SARS-CoV-2 infection or an uninfected control (not recorded which). This CDR3 is CASSSTARDTQYF. The CDR3 DNA follows: TGTGCCAGCAGCTCGACCGCCAGGGATACGCAGTATTTT.